The 10 T cell receptor beta chains listed next were all sequenced from one sample in a study of neoadjuvant anti-PD-1 for oral cavity cancer. TCRdb keeps only in-frame clones here, not all; method: immunoSEQ multiplex PCR. The sample lists 60,000 to 75,000 clones, around four fifths seen once, with around 3.7% in the top ten. Source: PBMCs, taken before nivolumab (anti-PD-1) treatment. These TCRs come from a person aged 35-79 years with oral cavity squamous cell carcinoma.

V and J are TRBV27 and TRBJ1-5; perhaps TRBD1 as D (5 bases). The CDR3 has 14 residues. The V gene's germline CDR1 is MNHEY and CDR2 SMNVEV (reference sequence). Trimming cost V 4 bases and J 6 bases, with 13 bases left between them. CDR3 loop: CASSSQGVSQPQHF. CDR3 coding DNA: TGTGCCAGCAGTTCACAAGGGGTAAGTCAGCCCCAGCATTTT.

The rearrangement uses TRBV6-5 and TRBJ2-3; D is unresolved. Trimming pared 5 bases from V and 0 bases from J, leaving 9 bases between. The CDR3 contains 14 residues. Germline V gene sequence: CDR1 MNHEY, CDR2 SVGAGI. DNA for the CDR3: TGTGCCAGCAGTCACCTCGACAGCACAGATACGCAGTATTTT. This sequence encodes CASSHLDSTDTQYF.

This sequence joins TRBV6-1 and TRBJ1-5, with a tentative D call TRBD1 (6 bases). Trimming shortened V by 2 bases and J by 1 base, and 15 bases separated the two germline ends. Germline V gene sequence: CDR1 MNHNS, CDR2 SASEGT. The CDR3 sequence is 17 residues long. The CDR3 here is CASSERRGAHSNQPQHF. CDR3 bases: TGTGCCAGCAGTGAACGCCGGGGGGCTCACAGCAATCAGCCCCAGCATTTT.

This chain links TRBV19 with TRBJ1-1; weak D call: TRBD1 (5 bases). The CDR3 totals 14 residues. Germline lookup yields CDR1 LNHDA and CDR2 SQIVND (reference sequence). V was shortened by 5 bases and J by 2 bases, with 12 bases between the two germline ends. The CDR3 nucleotides read TGTGCCAGTAGTTCGAGGGGAGTTAACACTGAAGCTTTCTTT. Translation: CASSSRGVNTEAFF.

Only one count was recorded for this clone. V and J are TRBV27 and TRBJ2-3; D is unresolved. This CDR3 is built from 15 residues. V lost 0 bases and J 5 bases, leaving 12 bases between the germline ends. Germline lookup yields CDR1 MNHEY and CDR2 SMNVEV (reference sequence). CDR3 region: CASSLSPGYEDTQYF. CDR3 DNA: TGTGCCAGCAGTTTATCCCCCGGGTATGAAGATACGCAGTATTTT.

The chain couples TRBV28 to TRBJ1-4; tentative D call: TRBD1 (5 bases). This CDR3 has 16 residues. V was cut by 0 bases and J by 8 bases, with 16 bases left in between. Germline-derived CDR1 and CDR2 are MDHEN and SYDVKM. Written as DNA, the CDR3 is TGTGCCAGCAGTTTATGGGGCGGGGCCGCCGAGGAAAAACTGTTTTTT. It translates to CASSLWGGAAEEKLFF.

For the CDR3, the DNA is TGCGCCAGCAGCTTGCAGGGTTCAATATCCTACGAGCAGTACTTC. This gives the protein CASSLQGSISYEQYF. This chain connects TRBV5-1 to TRBJ2-7, with a possible D match to TRBD1 (5 bases). Per the germline V gene, CDR1 is SGHRS and CDR2 is YFSETQ. CDR3 length: 15 amino acids. Trimming shortened V by 1 base and J by 1 base, and 12 bases separated the two germline ends.

The chain uses TRBV28 and TRBJ1-1; TRBD1 matches 8 bases. This CDR3 has 17 residues. Germline CDR1 and CDR2: MDHEN and SYDVKM. Germline trimming cut 3 bases from V and 4 bases from J; bases unmatched to any gene: 13. CDR3 in DNA: TGTGCCAGCAGTTTCCCAGACAGGGGCGCGGTGGGCACTGAAGCTTTCTTT. Its translation: CASSFPDRGAVGTEAFF.

The genes are TRBV11-2 and TRBJ2-7, with D perhaps matching TRBD1 (5 bases). This CDR3 region has 15 residues. CDR1 and CDR2 (germline): SGHAT, FQNNGV. Trimming removed 0 bases from V and 3 bases from J, with 12 bases in between. Here the CDR3 DNA reads TGTGCCAGCAGCTTAGATTGGGGCAGGGACTACGAGCAGTACTTC. Its translation is CASSLDWGRDYEQYF.

V usage is TRBV11-2 and J usage is TRBJ2-5; possibly TRBD2 for D (6 bases). This CDR3 region has 16 residues. Trimming cost V 1 base and J 3 bases, with 15 bases left between them. Germline CDR1 reads SGHAT; CDR2 reads FQNNGV. DNA of the CDR3: TGTGCCAGCAGCTTAGCACCTCCCGGGAGAGAAGAGACCCAGTACTTC. Amino acid sequence: CASSLAPPGREETQYF.